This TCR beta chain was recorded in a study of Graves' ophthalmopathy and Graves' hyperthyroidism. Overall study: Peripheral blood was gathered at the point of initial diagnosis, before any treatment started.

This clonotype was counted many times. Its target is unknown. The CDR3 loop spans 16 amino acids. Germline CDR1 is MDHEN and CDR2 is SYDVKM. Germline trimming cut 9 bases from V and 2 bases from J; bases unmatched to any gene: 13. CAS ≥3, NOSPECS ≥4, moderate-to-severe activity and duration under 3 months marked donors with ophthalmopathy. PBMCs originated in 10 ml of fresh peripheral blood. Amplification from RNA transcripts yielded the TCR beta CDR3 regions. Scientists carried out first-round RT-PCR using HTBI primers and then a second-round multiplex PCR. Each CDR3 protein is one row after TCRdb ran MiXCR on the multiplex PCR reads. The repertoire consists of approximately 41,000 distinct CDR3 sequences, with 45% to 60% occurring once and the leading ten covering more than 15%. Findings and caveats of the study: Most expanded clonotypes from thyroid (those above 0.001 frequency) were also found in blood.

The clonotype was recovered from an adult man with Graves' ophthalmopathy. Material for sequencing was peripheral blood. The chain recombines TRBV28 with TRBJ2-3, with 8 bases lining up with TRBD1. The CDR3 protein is CASFKPPGQDTDTQYF. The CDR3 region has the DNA TGTGCCAGTTTCAAACCTCCGGGACAGGACACAGATACGCAGTATTTT.